This TCR beta chain was obtained from a study of blood T cells in healthy people across ages. This clonotype was seen only once. V lost 2 bases, J lost 0 bases, and 11 bases lay in between. CDR1 and CDR2 (germline): LGHDT, YNNKEL (reference sequence). The CDR3 totals 16 residues. Through a sample-barcoded 5' primer and a J-beta primer mix, a second PCR was run for roughly 6 to 12 cycles. TCRdb re-called the 5' RACE reads with MiXCR, one entry per CDR3 protein. This sample carries fewer than 2,000,000 distinct CDR3 sequences, about two fifths of them seen once, and the ten largest clones take roughly 23%.

The V gene is TRBV3-1, the J gene TRBJ2-4; D gene unclear. The receptor's source is a human donor in good health. Specimen: blood. The CDR3 region has the DNA TGTGCCAGCAGCCAATGGCTACCTCTAGCCAAAAACATTCAGTACTTC. Encoded protein: CASSQWLPLAKNIQYF.